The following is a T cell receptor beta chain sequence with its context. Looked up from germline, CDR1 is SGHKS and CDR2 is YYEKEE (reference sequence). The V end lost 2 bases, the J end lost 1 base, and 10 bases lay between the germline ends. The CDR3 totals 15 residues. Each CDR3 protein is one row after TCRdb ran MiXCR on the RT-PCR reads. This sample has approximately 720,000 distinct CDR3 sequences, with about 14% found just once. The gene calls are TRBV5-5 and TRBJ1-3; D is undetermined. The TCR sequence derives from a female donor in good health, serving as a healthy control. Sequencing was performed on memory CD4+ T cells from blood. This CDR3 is CASSFYLTSGNTIYF. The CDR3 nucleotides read TGTGCCAGCAGCTTTTACCTGACGTCTGGAAACACCATATATTTT.